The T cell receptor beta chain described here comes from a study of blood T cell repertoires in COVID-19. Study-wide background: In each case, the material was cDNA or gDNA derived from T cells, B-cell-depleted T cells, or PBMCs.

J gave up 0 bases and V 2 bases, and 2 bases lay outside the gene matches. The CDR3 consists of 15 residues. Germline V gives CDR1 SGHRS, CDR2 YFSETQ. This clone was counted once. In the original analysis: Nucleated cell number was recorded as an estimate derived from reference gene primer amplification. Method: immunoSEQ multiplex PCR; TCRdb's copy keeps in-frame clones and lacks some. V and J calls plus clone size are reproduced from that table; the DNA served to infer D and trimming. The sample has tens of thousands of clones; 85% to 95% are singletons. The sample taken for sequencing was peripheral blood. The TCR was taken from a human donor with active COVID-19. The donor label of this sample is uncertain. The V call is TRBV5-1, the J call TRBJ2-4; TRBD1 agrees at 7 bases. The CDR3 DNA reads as TGCGCCAGCAGCTTACGGGACAGAGCCAAAAACATTCAGTACTTC. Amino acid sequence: CASSLRDRAKNIQYF. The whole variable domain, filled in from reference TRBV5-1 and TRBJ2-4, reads KAGVTQTPRYLIKTRGQQVTLSCSPISGHRSVSWYQQTPGQGLQFLFEYFSETQRNKGNFPGRFSGRQFSNSRSEMNVSTLELGDSALYLCASSLRDRAKNIQYFGAGTRLSVL.